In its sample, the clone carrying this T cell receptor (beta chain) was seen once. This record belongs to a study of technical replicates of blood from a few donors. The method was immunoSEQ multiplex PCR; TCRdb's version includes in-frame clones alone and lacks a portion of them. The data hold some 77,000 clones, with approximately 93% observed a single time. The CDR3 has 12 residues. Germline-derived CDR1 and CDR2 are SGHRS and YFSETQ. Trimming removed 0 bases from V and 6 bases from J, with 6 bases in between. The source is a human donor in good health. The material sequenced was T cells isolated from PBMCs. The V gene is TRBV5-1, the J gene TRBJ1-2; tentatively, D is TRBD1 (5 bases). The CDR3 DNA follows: TGCGCCAGCAGCTTGGACAGGCATGGCTACACCTTC. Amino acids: CASSLDRHGYTF.